This T cell receptor (beta chain) comes out of a study of T cells in tumors after PD-1 blockade. Across the whole study: Patients received pembrolizumab 200 mg every 3 weeks or cemiplimab 350 mg every 2 weeks. A subset received ongoing vismodegib 150 mg daily alongside anti-PD-1 therapy.

The V and J ends lost 0 bases and 9 bases, in that order; junction bases with no gene match: 8. This CDR3 spans 14 amino acids. The germline V gene has CDR1 SGHRS and CDR2 YFSETQ. Repertoires were generated with immunoSEQ multiplex PCR, while TCRdb's copy carries only in-frame clones and drops some. The sample comprises around 49,000 clones, approximately 81% of which are singletons, and about 3.8% rests with the top ten. Genomic DNA template from tumor biopsies or peripheral blood, about 600 ng to 6,004 ng input. This sequence was found in a human donor with basal cell carcinoma. Sample: PBMCs, taken before anti-PD-1 treatment. This chain joins TRBV5-1 and TRBJ1-2; the match to TRBD1 covers 7 bases. CDR3 DNA: TGCGCCAGCAGCTTGGATGGACAGGCAGGGAGCTACACCTTC. This gives the protein CASSLDGQAGSYTF.